The TCR beta chain under discussion was sequenced for a study of cytomegalovirus exposure and HLA in healthy donors. The PCR employed 60 Vbeta primers together with 13 Jbeta primers. The table came from immunoSEQ multiplex PCR; TCRdb's copy has only in-frame clones and leaves some out. Counted here are 120,000 or so clones, over 65% occurring once; the ten biggest clones make up 20%. About this clone itself: Its target is not known.

General study points: Per a later analysis, HLA-associated TCR beta chains showed more clonal expansion than other, equally common TCR beta chains. In a later analysis, at a false discovery rate of 0.05, 15,000 to 20,000 TCR beta sequences matched HLA alleles.

The V gene's germline CDR1 is SEHNR and CDR2 FQNEAQ (reference sequence). The CDR3 contains 17 residues. The V and J ends lost 4 bases and 8 bases, in that order; junction bases with no gene match: 14. The TCR was taken from a man younger than 35 in good health and CMV-seropositive. V gene TRBV7-9 combines with J gene TRBJ1-4, with TRBD1 matching 9 bases. Sample: PBMCs. The CDR3 here is CASSYSGTGLGWEKLFF. For the CDR3, the DNA is TGTGCCAGCAGCTACTCCGGGACAGGGTTGGGTTGGGAAAAACTGTTTTTT.